This T cell receptor (beta chain) was identified in a study of response to subunit inactivated influenza vaccine. Whole-study findings and limits: After each seasonal influenza vaccination, few new T cells are recruited, the authors suggested.

Points on this clonotype: Its antigen is as yet unknown.

TCRdb reprocessed the RT-PCR reads with MiXCR, giving one entry per CDR3 protein. In the table there are under 550,000 distinct CDR3 sequences, approximately 7.6% of which are singletons. The V segment lost 6 bases and the J segment 4 bases; nucleotides outside the gene matches: 8. This CDR3 region has 15 residues. Germline CDR1 MNHNS, CDR2 SASEGT. Source: PBMCs from blood, taken less than 25 months after vaccination. V and J are TRBV6-1 and TRBJ2-7; 11 nucleotides line up with TRBD2. The receptor's source is a man aged 50 to 75 who received an inactivated influenza vaccine. CDR3 region: CASSRTLAGGYEQYF. The CDR3 DNA is TGTGCCAGCAGCCGCACCCTAGCGGGGGGTTACGAGCAGTACTTC.